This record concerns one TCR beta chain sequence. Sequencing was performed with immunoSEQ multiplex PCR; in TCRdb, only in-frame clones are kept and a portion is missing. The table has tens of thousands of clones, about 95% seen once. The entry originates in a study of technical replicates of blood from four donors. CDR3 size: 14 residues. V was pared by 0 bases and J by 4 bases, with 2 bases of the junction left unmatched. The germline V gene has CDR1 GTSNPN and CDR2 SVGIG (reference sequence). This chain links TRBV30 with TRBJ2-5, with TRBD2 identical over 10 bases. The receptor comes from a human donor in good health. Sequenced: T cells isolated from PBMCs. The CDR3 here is CAWSVLAGRETQYF. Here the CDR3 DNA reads TGTGCCTGGAGTGTACTAGCGGGGCGAGAGACCCAGTACTTC.